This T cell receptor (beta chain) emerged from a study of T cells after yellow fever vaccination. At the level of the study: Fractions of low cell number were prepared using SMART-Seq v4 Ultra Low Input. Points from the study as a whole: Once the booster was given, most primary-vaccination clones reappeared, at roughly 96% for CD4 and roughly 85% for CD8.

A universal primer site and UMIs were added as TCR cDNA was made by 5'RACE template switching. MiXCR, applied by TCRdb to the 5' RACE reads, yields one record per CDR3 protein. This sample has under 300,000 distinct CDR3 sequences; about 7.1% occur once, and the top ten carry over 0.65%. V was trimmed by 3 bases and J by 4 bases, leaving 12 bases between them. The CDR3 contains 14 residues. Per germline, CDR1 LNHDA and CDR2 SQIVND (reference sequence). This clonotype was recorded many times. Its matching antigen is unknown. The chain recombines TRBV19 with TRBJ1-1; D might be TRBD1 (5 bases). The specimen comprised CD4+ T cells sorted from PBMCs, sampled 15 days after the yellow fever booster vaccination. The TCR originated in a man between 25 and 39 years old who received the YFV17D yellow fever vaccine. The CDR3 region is CASSMGQGLTEAFF. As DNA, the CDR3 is TGTGCCAGTAGTATGGGTCAGGGCCTCACTGAAGCTTTCTTT.